The TCR beta chain under discussion was sequenced for a study of identical twins. This clonotype was picked up a small number of times. The CDR3 runs 18 residues. The J segment lost 9 bases and the V segment lost 0 bases, leaving 15 bases of the junction unmatched. One entry per CDR3 protein results from TCRdb running MiXCR on the 5' RACE reads. Of about 530,000 distinct CDR3 sequences in the sample, around 15% are singletons; the top ten hold more than 0.4%. These data were also filed under a second study, of yellow fever vaccine responses in identical twins.

The receptor's source is a young woman in good health. The chain joins TRBV12-3 or TRBV12-4 to TRBJ2-1, with 9 bases aligning to TRBD2. Sequenced input: CD4+ T cells sorted from blood. CDR3 nucleotide sequence: TGTGCCAGCAGTTTAGCGTTTTGGGCCGGGACTAGCTTAGCTGAGCAGTTCTTC. The encoded protein is CASSLAFWAGTSLAEQFF.